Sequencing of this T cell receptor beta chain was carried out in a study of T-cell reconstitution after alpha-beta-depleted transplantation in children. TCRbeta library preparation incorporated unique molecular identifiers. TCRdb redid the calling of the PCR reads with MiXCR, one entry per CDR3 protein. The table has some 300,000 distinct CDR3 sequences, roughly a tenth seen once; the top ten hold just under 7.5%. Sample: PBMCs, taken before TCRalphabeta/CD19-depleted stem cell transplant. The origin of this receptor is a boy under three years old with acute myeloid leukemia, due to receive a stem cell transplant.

CDR3 loop: CASSPLTGAQETQYF. The CDR3 region has the DNA TGTGCCAGCAGTCCCCTGACAGGGGCGCAAGAGACCCAGTACTTC. The chain is built from TRBV6-1 and TRBJ2-5; 8 nucleotides agree with TRBD1. V lost 5 bases to trimming and J lost 2 bases; unmatched junction nucleotides: 7. Germline CDR1 MNHNS, CDR2 SASEGT. This CDR3 has 15 amino acids.